The next 22 T cell receptor beta chains were all read from a single sample in a study of T-cell memory formation after mild COVID-19. TCRdb itself ran the 5' RACE reads through MiXCR, one entry per CDR3 protein. The sample records 500,000 to 550,000 distinct CDR3 sequences, around 21% being singletons. Sequenced sample: PBMCs or a T cell subset sorted from them (not recorded which). The receptors were gathered from an adult woman who had mild COVID-19 (a few samples of this study predate the infection). Cell type and time point are not known.

V usage is TRBV15 and J usage is TRBJ2-7, with 9 bases that match TRBD1. CDR1 and CDR2 from the germline V gene are LNHNV and YYDKDF (reference sequence). The CDR3 sequence is 14 residues long. J was trimmed by 7 bases and V by 0 bases; bases with no gene match: 4. CDR3 in amino acids: CATSRDTGGGEQYF. As DNA, the CDR3 is TGTGCCACCAGCAGAGATACAGGGGGCGGAGAGCAGTACTTC.

This clonotype was seen only a few times. The CDR3 region has the DNA TGTGCCAGCAGGCCCCACGCGGGAACTCCTAACGAGCAGTACTTC. This translates into CASRPHAGTPNEQYF. This sequence joins TRBV12-3 or TRBV12-4 and TRBJ2-7; maybe TRBD2 (6 bases). This CDR3 contains 15 residues. Trimming pared 6 bases from V and 5 bases from J, leaving 20 bases between.

This clonotype showed up many times. The chain is built from TRBV7-9 and TRBJ2-5; TRBD1 might be the D (6 bases). Germline V CDR1 and CDR2: SEHNR, FQNEAQ (reference sequence). The ends were cut back, 5 bases at V and 5 bases at J, with 12 bases in the middle. CDR3 length equals 13 residues. In nucleotides, the CDR3 is TGTGCCAGCAGCCCACAGGGCTGGGAGACCCAGTACTTC. It codes for CASSPQGWETQYF.

Many counts were recorded for this clonotype. The chain links TRBV12-3 or TRBV12-4 to TRBJ2-1; 12 positions match TRBD2. V shed 6 bases and J 0 bases; nucleotides not matched to a gene: 0. The CDR3 runs to 15 residues. CDR3 DNA sequence: TGTGCCAGCAGGACTAGCGGGAGCTCCTACAATGAGCAGTTCTTC. This codes for CASRTSGSSYNEQFF.

A word on this clonotype: A clone one base away is much larger, so this may be a read error. The chain joins TRBV12-3 or TRBV12-4 to TRBJ1-5; tentative D call: TRBD1 (5 bases). CDR3 length: 16 residues. Trimming stripped 3 bases from V and 5 bases from J, with 17 bases between. The CDR3 protein is CASSFPPAGTHQPQHF. The CDR3 DNA reads as TGTGCCAGCAGTTTCCCCCCCGCAGGGACCCATCAGCCCCAGCATTTT.

This chain connects TRBV18 to TRBJ1-4; D is unclear. This CDR3 has 15 amino acids. Germline-derived CDR1 and CDR2 are KGHSH and LQKENI. The V and J ends lost 1 base and 4 bases respectively, with 10 bases between them. CDR3: CASSPQKGVNEKLFF. CDR3 nucleotide sequence: TGTGCCAGCTCACCACAAAAGGGAGTTAATGAAAAACTGTTTTTT. Full variable domain (missing parts from reference TRBV18 and TRBJ1-4): NAGVMQNPRHLVRRRGQEARLRCSPMKGHSHVYWYRQLPEEGLKFMVYLQKENIIDESGMPKERFSAEFPKEGPSILRIQQVVRGDSAAYFCASSPQKGVNEKLFFGSGTQLSVL.

There are a few counts of this clonotype. V is TRBV6-5 and J is TRBJ1-1; D is possibly TRBD1 (5 bases). Trimming pared 6 bases from V and 0 bases from J, leaving 17 bases between. CDR1 MNHEY and CDR2 SVGAGI come from the germline V gene. CDR3 length: 16 amino acids. The CDR3 bases are TGTGCCAGCAGAGATCCGGGACGTAACATGAACACTGAAGCTTTCTTT. Its translation: CASRDPGRNMNTEAFF.

The V and J genes are TRBV5-4 and TRBJ2-1; 11 bases are a match to TRBD2. The CDR3 loop spans 15 amino acids. Unmatched junction bases numbered 8, after V lost 6 bases and J lost 6 bases. Germline loops: CDR1 SGHNT, CDR2 YYREEE (reference sequence). The CDR3 here is CASTVAGGPGNEQFF. CDR3 bases: TGTGCCAGCACCGTAGCGGGAGGGCCCGGCAATGAGCAGTTCTTC.

The chain combines TRBV6-5 with TRBJ2-2; D perhaps matches TRBD1 (6 bases). The germline V gene encodes CDR1 MNHEY and CDR2 SVGAGI. V lost 7 bases to trimming and J lost 2 bases, with 11 bases between them. CDR3 length equals 14 residues. The CDR3 DNA is TGTGCCAGCAAGGCAGGGGATAACACCGGGGAGCTGTTTTTT. As protein: CASKAGDNTGELFF.

V gene TRBV6-5 combines with J gene TRBJ2-3; possible D gene TRBD2, 6 bases. Germline CDR1 is MNHEY and CDR2 is SVGAGI. The CDR3 is 14 residues long. The V gene lost 10 bases and the J gene lost 6 bases, with 20 bases spanning the gap. The CDR3 sequence: CATRSLGGGDTQYF. The CDR3 bases are TGTGCCACCCGCAGCTTGGGTGGGGGGGATACGCAGTATTTT.

The CDR3 protein is CASSARGTAAYEQYF. The CDR3 bases are TGTGCCAGTAGTGCCCGCGGGACAGCAGCCTACGAGCAGTACTTC. This chain uses TRBV19 with TRBJ2-7, with a weak D call TRBD1 (7 bases). The germline V gene has CDR1 LNHDA and CDR2 SQIVND (reference sequence). The CDR3 consists of 15 residues. Trimming pared 5 bases from V and 2 bases from J, leaving 16 bases between.

This clonotype was observed at least ten times. The chain is built from TRBV7-2 and TRBJ2-4, with TRBD1 as a possible D gene (5 bases). This CDR3 region has 15 residues. The germline V gene has CDR1 SGHTA and CDR2 FQGNSA. V lost 5 bases and J lost 1, with 12 bases in between. CDR3 coding DNA: TGTGCCAGCAGCCCACAAACAGGTGCCAAAAACATTCAGTACTTC. Its translation: CASSPQTGAKNIQYF.

The chain is built from TRBV13 and TRBJ2-3; 7 nucleotides align to TRBD1. The V gene's germline CDR1 is PRHDT and CDR2 FYEKMQ (reference sequence). Trimming cost V 5 bases and J 4 bases; bases outside gene matches: 9. The CDR3 runs 15 residues. The CDR3 coding sequence is TGTGCCAGCAGCCCGACTATTACAGGGGCAGATACGCAGTATTTT. Translation: CASSPTITGADTQYF.

The rearrangement uses TRBV2 and TRBJ1-1; D ambiguous. Germline V gives CDR1 SNHLY, CDR2 FYNNEI. V lost 4 bases to trimming and J lost 4 bases, with 16 bases between them. The CDR3 loop spans 15 amino acids. CDR3 protein: CASSGPTTAGTEAFF. The CDR3 coding sequence is TGTGCCAGCAGTGGACCTACAACGGCCGGCACTGAAGCTTTCTTT. The whole variable domain, filled in from reference TRBV2 and TRBJ1-1, reads EPEVTQTPSHQVTQMGQEVILRCVPISNHLYFYWYRQILGQKVEFLVSFYNNEISEKSEIFDDQFSVERPDGSNFTLKIRSTKLEDSAMYFCASSGPTTAGTEAFFGQGTRLTVV.

This clonotype was detected only a few times. The chain is built from TRBV9 and TRBJ2-7; no reliable D call. The CDR3 sequence is 13 residues long. V was shortened by 0 bases and J by 3 bases, with 7 bases between the two germline ends. Germline V gene lookup returns CDR1 SGDLS and CDR2 YYNGEE. The CDR3 region is CASSVVDGYEQYF. The CDR3 nucleotides are TGTGCCAGCAGCGTAGTTGACGGCTACGAGCAGTACTTC.

This chain joins TRBV7-3 and TRBJ2-1, with 10 bases that match TRBD2. In germline, CDR1 is SGHTA, CDR2 FQGTGA. The V and J ends lost 4 bases and 8 bases, in that order; junction bases with no gene match: 8. The CDR3 has 15 amino acids. The CDR3 nucleotides read TGTGCCAGCAGCTCAGCGGGGGGGCTAGCCCATGAGCAGTTCTTC. Amino acids: CASSSAGGLAHEQFF.

The rearrangement joins TRBV20-1 to TRBJ2-7; 12 nucleotides match TRBD2. The CDR3 has 17 residues. V lost 0 bases to trimming and J lost 2 bases; unmatched junction nucleotides: 8. The germline gives CDR1 DFQATT, CDR2 SNEGSKA (reference sequence). The CDR3 region has the DNA TGCAGTGCTAGAGAGCGACTAGCGGGGGTTCCCCCCTACGAGCAGTACTTC. Protein: CSARERLAGVPPYEQYF.

There are a few counts of this clonotype. The V call is TRBV6-6, the J call TRBJ2-7; D is perhaps TRBD2 (5 bases). The CDR3 contains 14 residues. The V and J ends lost 6 bases and 3 bases respectively, with 15 bases between them. Germline CDR1 reads MNHNY; CDR2 reads SVGAGI (reference sequence). CDR3: CASRPRTHVYEQYF. The CDR3 DNA reads TGTGCCAGCAGACCACGGACTCATGTCTACGAGCAGTACTTC.

This chain connects TRBV7-3 to TRBJ1-1; a possible D gene is TRBD1 (5 bases). The CDR3 runs to 17 residues. Germline-derived CDR1 and CDR2 are SGHTA and FQGTGA. Trimming pared 1 base from V and 4 bases from J, leaving 19 bases between. CDR3 bases: TGTGCCAGCAGCTTAAGCCTATTGAGAGGGGTTCCCACTGAAGCTTTCTTT. Residues: CASSLSLLRGVPTEAFF.

This clonotype was seen only a few times. The chain carries TRBV5-6 and TRBJ1-2; TRBD1 aligns across 8 bases. Per germline, CDR1 SGHDT and CDR2 YYEEEE. Trimming removed 2 bases from V and 1 base from J; junction bases left unmatched: 7. The CDR3 consists of 16 residues. The CDR3 spells CASSFRTGQINYGYTF. The CDR3 DNA follows: TGTGCCAGCAGCTTCCGGACAGGGCAGATTAACTATGGCTACACCTTC.

The chain uses TRBV11-2 and TRBJ2-3; 7 bases are shared with TRBD2. CDR3 length: 15 amino acids. Trimming cost V 7 bases and J 0 bases; bases outside gene matches: 7. From germline, CDR1 is SGHAT and CDR2 FQNNGV. The CDR3 sequence: CASINSGHSTDTQYF. CDR3 in DNA: TGTGCCAGCATTAATAGCGGGCATAGCACAGATACGCAGTATTTT.

This clonotype was found a few times. V usage is TRBV6-5 and J usage is TRBJ1-5; D gene unclear. The ends were cut back, 7 bases at V and 4 bases at J, with 20 bases in the middle. Germline V lookup: CDR1 MNHEY, CDR2 SVGAGI. The CDR3 consists of 16 residues. The CDR3 nucleotides are TGTGCCAGCACCCCCAGAGGCACAGTGGGTAATCAGCCCCAGCATTTT. Its protein is CASTPRGTVGNQPQHF.